The table lists the clone carrying this T cell receptor (beta chain) with a count of one. Its specificity is unknown. This CDR3 comprises 20 residues. CDR1 is MDHEN and CDR2 is SYDVKM in the germline V gene. Between the trimmed V and J ends, which lost 5 bases and 3 bases, there was a span of 30 bases. This specimen belongs to a study of T cell responses to AZD1222 COVID-19 vaccine. Study-level points and caveats: Donors were mostly white British, more females; clonal diversity possibly underestimated. Only a handful of AZD1222 recipients tested seropositive at baseline. In all cases, repertoires were sampled only after the peak T cell response. Along spike, vaccine-associated CD4 TCRs were found throughout, with dominance at 160-218 and 743-854.

Sequenced by immunoSEQ multiplex PCR; TCRdb stores in-frame clones only, minus some. The table shows some 170,000 clones, with 85% to 90% occurring only once. V usage is TRBV28 and J usage is TRBJ2-3; perhaps TRBD1 as D (6 bases). Sequenced material: peripheral blood, taken 28 days after the second dose of the MenACWY control vaccine. This receptor was obtained from an adult who received the MenACWY meningococcal vaccine as a control. This CDR3 is CASSLEGHRYLPSHTDTQYF. The CDR3, as DNA: TGTGCCAGCAGTCTCGAGGGACACCGGTACCTACCTTCACATACAGATACGCAGTATTTT. The whole variable domain, filled in from reference TRBV28 and TRBJ2-3, reads DVKVTQSSRYLVKRTGEKVFLECVQDMDHENMFWYRQDPGLGLRLIYFSYDVKMKEKGDIPEGYSVSREKKERFSLILESASTNQTSMYLCASSLEGHRYLPSHTDTQYFGPGTRLTVL.